This T cell receptor (beta chain) was sequenced in a study of CXCR3-negative and CXCR3-positive naive CD8 T cells. At the level of the study: With about 1.5 +/- 0.3 million reads per library, the TRB reads numbered around 140 million in total.

In preparing the TRB cDNA libraries, 5' RACE with UMI labels was used. TCRdb reworked the 5' RACE reads into one entry per CDR3 protein, no DNA. This table lists about 130,000 distinct CDR3 sequences. Those CD8+ T cells considered naive were CD45RO-CCR7+CD27+CD95-. Overall study findings and caveats: CXCR3-positive naive cells had more hydrophobic TRB CDR3s than CXCR3-negative naive cells. Both of the naive subsets showed about the same high diversity, but memory CD8+ cells had much less.

A remark on this clonotype: Its antigen is as yet unknown.

Source material: naive CXCR3- CD8+ T cells from blood. Indicated subset: CD45RO-CCR7+CD27+CD95- naive CD8+ T cells lacking CXCR3 (TNR3-). The receptor was isolated from a human donor in good health. Some clones in this sample may be carry-over from other donors' samples.

The CDR3 reads CASSGGTGENYNEQFF. This chain joins TRBV9 and TRBJ2-1; the D call from TCRdb, TRBD1, cannot be confirmed without DNA. The CDR3 has 16 residues. Per germline, CDR1 SGDLS and CDR2 YYNGEE. The entire variable domain, with the rest obtained from reference TRBV9 and TRBJ2-1, is as follows: DSGVTQTPKHLITATGQRVTLRCSPRSGDLSVYWYQQSLDQGLQFLIQYYNGEERAKGNILERFSAQQFPDLHSELNLSSLELGDSALYFCASSGGTGENYNEQFFGPGTRLTVL.